What follows are 32 T cell receptor beta chains derived from one specimen sequenced in a study of T cells in Graves' hyperthyroidism and ophthalmopathy. Using RNA transcripts as the source, TCR beta CDR3 regions were amplified. TCR CDR3 regions were first amplified by RT-PCR with HTBI primers. TCRdb processed the multiplex PCR reads anew with MiXCR; each CDR3 protein has one entry. In the table there are about 350,000 distinct CDR3 sequences, around 15% of which are singletons. Sequencing was carried out using blood. These receptors were taken from a woman aged 55-75 years with Graves' ophthalmopathy.

The rearrangement joins TRBV6-1 to TRBJ2-3, with 7 bases lining up with TRBD2. The ends lost 5 bases at V and 2 bases at J; junction bases unmatched: 7. CDR3 size: 15 residues. CDR1 and CDR2 (germline): MNHNS, SASEGT. In DNA, the CDR3 is TGTGCCAGCAGTTACTCCGGGACTAACACAGATACGCAGTATTTT. Amino acids: CASSYSGTNTDTQYF.

The sample holds a few counts of this clonotype. The chain recombines TRBV15 with TRBJ2-5; 7 bases agree with TRBD2. V shed 3 bases and J 4 bases; nucleotides not matched to a gene: 8. Germline lookup yields CDR1 LNHNV and CDR2 YYDKDF (reference sequence). This CDR3 comprises 15 residues. In DNA, the CDR3 is TGTGCCACCAGCAGTGGGAGCGGGATGGCAGAGACCCAGTACTTC. Amino acid sequence: CATSSGSGMAETQYF.

This clonotype came up many times. The chain combines TRBV2 with TRBJ2-1; TRBD1 or TRBD2 may be the D gene (5 bases each). CDR1 is SNHLY, CDR2 FYNNEI, per germline. The CDR3 covers 16 residues. V lost 7 bases, J lost 4 bases, and 20 bases lay in between. The CDR3 spells CASIPGTPRPYNEQFF. The CDR3 coding sequence is TGTGCCAGCATCCCCGGGACCCCGAGGCCTTACAATGAGCAGTTCTTC.

This clonotype has a count of ten or more. The chain carries TRBV5-4 and TRBJ2-7; TRBD2 aligns across 7 bases. Germline-derived CDR1 and CDR2 are SGHNT and YYREEE (reference sequence). Trimming cost V 4 bases and J 5 bases; bases outside gene matches: 12. The CDR3 length is 15 residues. The CDR3 spells CASSPQGAGVHEQYF. In DNA form, the CDR3 reads TGTGCCAGCAGCCCTCAAGGTGCGGGAGTCCACGAGCAGTACTTC.

The V gene is TRBV14, the J gene TRBJ1-2; 7 bases agree with TRBD1. The CDR3 consists of 12 residues. V trimming: 9 bases; J trimming: 8 bases; junction bases outside the gene matches: 9. CDR1 and CDR2 (germline): SGHDN, FVKESK. CDR3 in DNA: TGTGCCAGAGAAGGGGGCGGTTGCGGCTACACCTTC. Its protein is CAREGGGCGYTF.

This clonotype occurred many times. The genes are TRBV28 and TRBJ1-5; D not resolved. The CDR3 extends over 18 amino acids. Trimming cost V 5 bases and J 3 bases, with 23 bases left between them. Germline loops: CDR1 MDHEN, CDR2 SYDVKM. CDR3 protein: CASSHRVRASGVNQPQHF. The CDR3 coding sequence is TGTGCCAGCAGTCATAGGGTCCGGGCCTCGGGTGTCAATCAGCCCCAGCATTTT.

The V and J genes are TRBV7-8 and TRBJ2-1; TRBD2 matches at 10 bases. Germline V gene sequence: CDR1 SGHVS, CDR2 FQNEAQ. There are 15 residues in the CDR3. Trimming cost V 7 bases and J 8 bases; bases outside gene matches: 11. DNA of the CDR3: TGTGCCAGCACCCTCAGCGGGAGGGCCGTCGATGAGCAGTTCTTC. Protein: CASTLSGRAVDEQFF.

The chain carries TRBV30 and TRBJ1-2; D is perhaps TRBD1 (6 bases). Germline CDR1 GTSNPN, CDR2 SVGIG (reference sequence). Trimming pared 4 bases from V and 8 bases from J, leaving 17 bases between. The CDR3 runs to 13 residues. CDR3: CAWTPADSRGYTF. The CDR3 DNA is TGTGCCTGGACCCCGGCGGACAGCCGCGGCTACACCTTC.

V is TRBV7-9 and J is TRBJ2-5, with 10 positions matching TRBD2. Germline V lookup: CDR1 SEHNR, CDR2 FQNEAQ (reference sequence). V lost 5 bases to trimming and J lost 9 bases; unmatched junction nucleotides: 15. This CDR3 contains 16 residues. CDR3 region: CASSPPETSGSAAQYF. The CDR3 DNA reads TGTGCCAGCAGCCCCCCCGAGACTAGCGGGTCCGCGGCCCAGTACTTC.

This clonotype was detected many times. The chain employs TRBV11-2 and TRBJ2-7, with TRBD2 identical over 8 bases. Trimming at V came to 5 bases and at J to 2 bases, leaving 8 bases not matched to a gene. CDR1 and CDR2 from the germline V gene are SGHAT and FQNNGV. The CDR3 extends over 15 amino acids. CDR3 protein: CASSPRREGTYEQYF. The CDR3, as DNA: TGTGCCAGCAGCCCCCGACGGGAGGGGACCTACGAGCAGTACTTC.

The gene calls are TRBV7-9 and TRBJ2-2; no definite D call. This CDR3 has 16 amino acids. The germline V and J ends were trimmed by 5 bases and 4 bases, with 17 bases remaining between them. Germline V gene data show CDR1 as SEHNR and CDR2 as FQNEAQ (reference sequence). CDR3 DNA: TGTGCCAGCAGCCCAGGATTGACTCGCTTCACCGGGGAGCTGTTTTTT. Translating it yields CASSPGLTRFTGELFF. The full variable domain, completed using reference TRBV7-9 and TRBJ2-2, is DTGVSQNPRHKITKRGQNVTFRCDPISEHNRLYWYRQTLGQGPEFLTYFQNEAQLEKSRLLSDRFSAERPKGSFSTLEIQRTEQGDSAMYLCASSPGLTRFTGELFFGEGSRLTVL.

This clonotype was observed at least ten times. This chain uses TRBV20-1 with TRBJ2-1; 11 bases align to TRBD2. V shed 4 bases and J 6 bases; nucleotides not matched to a gene: 2. Germline V lookup: CDR1 DFQATT, CDR2 SNEGSKA (reference sequence). The CDR3 extends over 13 amino acids. In DNA form, the CDR3 reads TGCAGTGCTATTAGCGGGAGGGGCAATGAGCAGTTCTTC. It translates to CSAISGRGNEQFF.

In DNA form, the CDR3 reads TGTGCCTGGAGTGGTGGTTTAGGAAGAGAGACCCAGTACTTC. Encoded protein: CAWSGGLGRETQYF. The chain combines TRBV30 with TRBJ2-5; D not certain. V gave up 1 base and J gave up 4 bases, with 13 bases separating them. Germline-derived CDR1 and CDR2 are GTSNPN and SVGIG (reference sequence). The CDR3 extends over 14 amino acids.

This sequence joins TRBV3-1 and TRBJ1-1; possibly TRBD1 for D (6 bases). Trimming pared 6 bases from V and 5 bases from J, leaving 16 bases between. There are 14 residues in the CDR3. Germline loops: CDR1 LGHDT, CDR2 YNNKEL (reference sequence). CDR3 coding DNA: TGTGCCAGCAGGGTGGGGGGCGCATCAACTGAAGCTTTCTTT. Protein product: CASRVGGASTEAFF.

The chain has TRBV28 and TRBJ2-2, with D perhaps TRBD2 (7 bases). This CDR3 is built from 15 residues. The V and J ends lost 3 bases and 4 bases respectively, with 12 bases between them. Per the germline V gene, CDR1 is MDHEN and CDR2 is SYDVKM. CDR3 DNA sequence: TGTGCCAGCAGTTTCGGGGGGCTTGCCACCGGGGAGCTGTTTTTT. As protein: CASSFGGLATGELFF.

The sample holds many counts of this clonotype. J is TRBJ1-1 and V is TRBV3-1; tentative D call: TRBD1 (6 bases). CDR3 size: 15 residues. V was cut by 4 bases and J by 1 base, with 13 bases left in between. CDR1 and CDR2 from the germline V gene are LGHDT and YNNKEL (reference sequence). The CDR3, as DNA: TGTGCCAGCAGCCTTCAGGGGTCACCGAACACTGAAGCTTTCTTT. Translation gives CASSLQGSPNTEAFF.

The chain combines TRBV7-9 with TRBJ2-3, with TRBD1 matching 9 bases. CDR3 length: 17 residues. V lost 2 bases and J lost 3; bases outside the gene matches: 9. Germline V gene data show CDR1 as SEHNR and CDR2 as FQNEAQ (reference sequence). DNA of the CDR3: TGTGCCAGCAGCTTACCAGAACCGGGACAGGGAACAGATACGCAGTATTTT. This gives the protein CASSLPEPGQGTDTQYF.

There are many counts of this clonotype. The V call is TRBV28, the J call TRBJ2-3, with D uncertain. CDR3 size: 14 residues. The ends were cut back, 1 base at V and 0 bases at J, with 5 bases in the middle. Per germline, CDR1 MDHEN and CDR2 SYDVKM. CDR3 coding DNA: TGTGCCAGCAGTTTATCCTCTAGCACAGATACGCAGTATTTT. Amino acid sequence: CASSLSSSTDTQYF.

This clonotype has a count of ten or more. The chain uses TRBV5-1 and TRBJ2-3, with 9 bases lining up with TRBD2. This CDR3 is 16 amino acids long. In germline, CDR1 is SGHRS, CDR2 YFSETQ. V lost 0 bases and J lost 4; bases outside the gene matches: 6. DNA of the CDR3: TGCGCCAGCAGCTTGGCCGGCGGGAGGGCTGCAGATACGCAGTATTTT. Its protein product is CASSLAGGRAADTQYF.

This clonotype occurred many times. The chain carries TRBV4-1 and TRBJ1-5; D possibly corresponds to TRBD1 (6 bases). This CDR3 has 13 amino acids. The V gene lost 4 bases and the J gene lost 7 bases, with 11 bases spanning the gap. Germline-derived CDR1 and CDR2 are MGHRA and YSYEKL. This CDR3 reads CASSPRDMQPQHF. Here the CDR3 DNA reads TGCGCCAGCAGCCCACGGGACATGCAGCCCCAGCATTTT.

This clonotype has more than one count but fewer than ten. The junction shows a germline mismatch at one end, possibly a read error. The rearrangement links TRBV6-1 to TRBJ2-3; D gene ambiguous. This CDR3 comprises 11 residues. CDR1 MNHNS and CDR2 SASEGT come from the germline V gene. CDR3 DNA sequence: TGTGCCAGCAGTCAAGCTCCTACGCAGTATTTT. The encoded protein is CASSQAPTQYF.

The genes are TRBV20-1 and TRBJ1-5, with D tentatively TRBD1 (5 bases). V shed 0 bases and J shed 0 bases, with 9 bases lying between them. The CDR3 has 15 residues. CDR1 DFQATT and CDR2 SNEGSKA come from the germline V gene (reference sequence). The DNA of the CDR3 is TGCAGTGCTAGAGACAGGGAGTATAGCAATCAGCCCCAGCATTTT. This gives the protein CSARDREYSNQPQHF.

This clonotype has more than one count but fewer than ten. The rearrangement uses TRBV20-1 and TRBJ2-7; D is possibly TRBD1 (5 bases). V was pared by 6 bases and J by 4 bases, with 19 bases between. Germline values: CDR1 DFQATT, CDR2 SNEGSKA (reference sequence). The CDR3 length is 14 residues. CDR3 in DNA: TGCAGTGCCCCGAGCGTGGACGGACATTACGAGCAGTACTTC. It encodes CSAPSVDGHYEQYF.

This clonotype came up a few times. The rearrangement links TRBV5-6 to TRBJ2-5; weak D call: TRBD2 (5 bases). The germline gives CDR1 SGHDT, CDR2 YYEEEE. V dropped 3 bases and J dropped 5 bases, with 11 bases sitting between them. This CDR3 is 13 amino acids long. The CDR3 sequence: CASSSGSWETQYF. The CDR3, as DNA: TGTGCCAGCAGCTCGGGGTCCTGGGAGACCCAGTACTTC. Looking up the rest from reference TRBV5-6 and TRBJ2-5 gives the full variable domain: DAGVTQSPTHLIKTRGQQVTLRCSPKSGHDTVSWYQQALGQGPQFIFQYYEEEERQRGNFPDRFSGHQFPNYSSELNVNALLLGDSALYLCASSSGSWETQYFGPGTRLLVL.

The rearrangement uses TRBV30 and TRBJ2-3; a possible D gene is TRBD2 (6 bases). V shed 0 bases and J shed 0 bases, with 13 bases lying between them. CDR3 length equals 16 residues. Germline V CDR1 and CDR2: GTSNPN, SVGIG (reference sequence). This CDR3 reads CAWSVGPGTSTDTQYF. In nucleotides, the CDR3 is TGTGCCTGGAGTGTGGGGCCAGGGACTAGCACAGATACGCAGTATTTT.

On this clonotype itself: Sequence at one end of the junction differs from germline and may be a read error. The chain employs TRBV19 and TRBJ2-1, with D possibly being TRBD2 (5 bases). The CDR3 is 15 residues long. CDR1 LNHDA and CDR2 SQIVND come from the germline V gene (reference sequence). CDR3 sequence reads: CASTLVMASYNEQFF. CDR3 DNA: TGTGCAAGTACACTAGTCATGGCGTCCTACAATGAGCAGTTCTTC.

In this sample, this clonotype turned up many times. In nucleotides, the CDR3 is TGCAGTGCTGATTCGACGGCACGCGGCACTGAAGCTTTCTTT. This sequence encodes CSADSTARGTEAFF. The V gene is TRBV20-1, the J gene TRBJ1-1, with unresolved D. CDR3 length: 14 residues. Germline V gene data show CDR1 as DFQATT and CDR2 as SNEGSKA (reference sequence). Trimming pared 5 bases from V and 4 bases from J, leaving 17 bases between.

The chain is built from TRBV7-9 and TRBJ2-2; weak D call: TRBD2 (6 bases). V was trimmed by 1 base and J by 7 bases, leaving 10 bases between them. Germline V gene sequence: CDR1 SEHNR, CDR2 FQNEAQ (reference sequence). The CDR3 has 14 residues. CDR3 sequence reads: CASSLVREYGELFF. The DNA for the CDR3 is TGTGCCAGCAGCTTAGTCCGGGAGTACGGGGAGCTGTTTTTT.

This clonotype appeared many times. This chain uses TRBV20-1 with TRBJ2-1; 7 bases fit TRBD2. With V trimmed by 3 bases and J by 0 bases, 8 bases remained unmatched. There are 16 residues in the CDR3. CDR1 and CDR2 from the germline V gene are DFQATT and SNEGSKA (reference sequence). This chain's CDR3 is CSARPSAGDSYNEQFF. DNA of the CDR3: TGCAGTGCTAGGCCCTCGGCGGGGGACTCCTACAATGAGCAGTTCTTC.

This clonotype has ten or more counts. This chain joins TRBV7-2 and TRBJ1-4; 10 positions agree with TRBD1. Looked up from germline, CDR1 is SGHTA and CDR2 is FQGNSA. The CDR3 contains 16 residues. The V and J ends lost 3 bases and 7 bases, in that order; junction bases with no gene match: 8. The CDR3 DNA reads as TGTGCCAGCAGCTTTTACCAAGGGACAGGGGTTGAAAAACTGTTTTTT. This encodes CASSFYQGTGVEKLFF.

On this clonotype: One junction end does not reproduce the germline sequence, and a read error may be involved. V usage is TRBV27 and J usage is TRBJ2-7; 9 bases map to TRBD1. CDR1 and CDR2 from the germline V gene are MNHEY and SMNVEV (reference sequence). This CDR3 has 14 amino acids. The CDR3 region is CVSSFGDRAYEQYF. The DNA of the CDR3 is TGTGTCAGCAGTTTCGGGGACAGGGCCTACGAGCAGTACTTC.

This clonotype was recorded at least ten times. This chain joins TRBV28 and TRBJ1-2, with D perhaps TRBD1 (5 bases). This CDR3 region has 14 residues. Trimming took 4 bases from V and 4 from J, leaving 13 bases between them. The germline V gene encodes CDR1 MDHEN and CDR2 SYDVKM. The CDR3 spells CASSSIGASYGYTF. CDR3 in DNA: TGTGCCAGCAGTTCCATTGGGGCATCCTATGGCTACACCTTC.